This T cell receptor beta chain came from a study of technical replicates of blood from several donors (TCRdb year 2017). In regard to this clone: Its antigen is unknown. The record has no base qualities; no much larger clone is one base away.

Libraries were constructed by the immunoSEQ multiplex PCR assay. The table was pulled from immuneACCESS by TCRdb, which kept in-frame rearrangements only. Such tables lose some clones; where checked, under half of the loss comes from unresolved V genes, and the rest has no known cause. The sample table shows 70,000 or so clones, and approximately 88% are seen once. The ten largest clones take up approximately 5% of the sample. Spanning cysteine to phenylalanine, the CDR3 consists of 15 amino acids. The retained sequence is limited to the CDR3, 45 bases, with the frame set at the first base. The CDR1 and CDR2 encoded by the germline V gene are SGHTA and FQGNSA. V is clipped by 4 bases and J by 6 bases, and the sequence between their germline boundaries is 15 bases long.

This chain joins TRBV7-2 to TRBJ1-4, with TRBD1 perhaps the D gene, on 6 matching bases. Source material: PBMCs. The receptor comes from a human donor in good health. Some clones in this sample may be carry-over from other donors' samples. Here is the DNA: TGTGCCAGCAGCTCTTACAGGGAAACGGATGAAAAACTGTTTTTT. Translated, this gives CASSSYRETDEKLFF.